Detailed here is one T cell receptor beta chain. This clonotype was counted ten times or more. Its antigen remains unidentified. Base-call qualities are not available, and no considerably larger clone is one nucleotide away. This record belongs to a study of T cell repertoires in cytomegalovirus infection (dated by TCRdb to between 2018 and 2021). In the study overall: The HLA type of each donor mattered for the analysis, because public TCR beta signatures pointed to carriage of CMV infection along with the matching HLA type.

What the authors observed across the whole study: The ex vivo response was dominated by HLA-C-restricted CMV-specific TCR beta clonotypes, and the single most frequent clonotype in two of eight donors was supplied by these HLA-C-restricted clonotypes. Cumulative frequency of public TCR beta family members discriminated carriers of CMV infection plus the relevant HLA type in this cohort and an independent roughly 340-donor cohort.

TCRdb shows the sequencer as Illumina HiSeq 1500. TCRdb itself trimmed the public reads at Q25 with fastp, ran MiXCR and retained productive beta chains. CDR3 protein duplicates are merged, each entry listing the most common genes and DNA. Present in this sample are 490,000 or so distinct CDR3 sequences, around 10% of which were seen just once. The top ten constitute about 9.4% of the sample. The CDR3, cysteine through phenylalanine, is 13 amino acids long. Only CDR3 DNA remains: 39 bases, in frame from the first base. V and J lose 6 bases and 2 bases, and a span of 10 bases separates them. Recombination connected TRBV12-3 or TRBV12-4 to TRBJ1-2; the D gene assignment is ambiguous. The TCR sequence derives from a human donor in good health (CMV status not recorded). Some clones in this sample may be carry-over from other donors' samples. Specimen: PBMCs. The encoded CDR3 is CASRETPNYGYTF. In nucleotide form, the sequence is TGTGCCAGCAGGGAAACACCAAACTATGGCTACACCTTC.